This T cell receptor (beta chain) was documented in a study of T cell changes during pregnancy in multiple sclerosis. Trimming at V came to 4 bases and at J to 7 bases, leaving 13 bases not matched to a gene. This CDR3 is 15 amino acids long. Germline V gene lookup returns CDR1 SGHRS and CDR2 YFSETQ. The table came from immunoSEQ multiplex PCR; TCRdb's copy has only in-frame clones and leaves some out. The data show about 48,000 clones, about 93% seen once. The chain employs TRBV5-1 and TRBJ1-1, with 7 bases matching TRBD1. This receptor was obtained from a female donor with multiple sclerosis, enrolled in a pregnancy study. Source: CD4+ T cells from peripheral blood mononuclear cells, taken in the third trimester of pregnancy. The CDR3 spells CASSGGRDRALEAFF. The CDR3, as DNA: TGCGCCAGCAGCGGGGGGCGCGACAGGGCTCTTGAAGCTTTCTTT. The variable domain in full, with the rest retrieved from reference TRBV5-1 and TRBJ1-1, is KAGVTQTPRYLIKTRGQQVTLSCSPISGHRSVSWYQQTPGQGLQFLFEYFSETQRNKGNFPGRFSGRQFSNSRSEMNVSTLELGDSALYLCASSGGRDRALEAFFGQGTRLTVV.